Each of the 3 T cell receptor beta chains below was sequenced from the same sample in a study of CD8+CD57+ T cells in acquired aplastic anemia. Both TCR beta VDJ combination and CDR3 sequence profiling were carried out. Genomic DNA was the template for this profiling. One entry per CDR3 protein, called by TCRdb with MiXCR from the reads. This table holds about 40,000 distinct CDR3 sequences, roughly 69% found once. An expansion of CD8+CD57+ cells by flow cytometry had been shown in patients chosen for sequencing. The sequenced sample consisted of sorted CD4+, CD8+, or CD8+CD57+ T cells (not recorded which) from PBMCs. The receptors derive from a human donor with aplastic anemia.

In this sample, this clonotype turned up a few times. J is TRBJ1-1 and V is TRBV10-3; D is ambiguous. The CDR3 is made up of 15 amino acids. The ends were cut back, 5 bases at V and 2 bases at J, with 15 bases in the middle. In germline, CDR1 is ENHRY, CDR2 SYGVKD. As DNA, the CDR3 is TGTGCCATCAGTCAAGACAACTCTGGAAACACTGAAGCTTTCTTT. It translates to CAISQDNSGNTEAFF.

This chain links TRBV24-1 with TRBJ2-2; D call uncertain. The germline V gene has CDR1 KGHDR and CDR2 SFDVKD. The V and J ends lost 4 bases and 7 bases respectively, with 12 bases between them. The CDR3 is 14 residues long. The DNA for the CDR3 is TGTGCCACCAGTGACCCAGGCCAGATCGGGGAGCTGTTTTTT. Translation: CATSDPGQIGELFF.

This clonotype has a count of ten or more. The genes are TRBV7-8 and TRBJ2-7, with 7 bases identical to TRBD1. The CDR3 extends over 14 amino acids. The V segment lost 3 bases and the J segment 4 bases; nucleotides outside the gene matches: 6. Per germline, CDR1 SGHVS and CDR2 FQNEAQ. CDR3 bases: TGTGCCAGCAGCTTCCCGGACAGGAGGTACGAGCAGTACTTC. Translated: CASSFPDRRYEQYF.